These T cell receptor beta chains were read from a single sample in a study of neurological immune-mediated disorders. TCRdb redid the calling of the 5' RACE reads with MiXCR, one entry per CDR3 protein. The sample yields under 35,000 distinct CDR3 sequences, less than 25% seen once. Material for sequencing was CD4+ T cells from blood. Source of these receptors: a man over 45 with HTLV-1-associated myelopathy (HAM/TSP). The CDR3 runs from the conserved cysteine through the conserved F or W. D genes are given only for firm matches.

j_call d_call cdr3_length v_call cdr3_aa
TRBJ1-2 TRBD1 16 TRBV20-1 CSAPVASGTAIYGYTF
TRBJ2-7 TRBD1 15 TRBV20-1 CSARETGFLLAEQYF
TRBJ1-1 . 13 TRBV6-5 CASCIGGESEAFF
TRBJ2-5 . 13 TRBV7-6 CASSLGLRETQYF
TRBJ2-1 . 13 TRBV9 CASSVAQRNEQFF
TRBJ2-1 TRBD1 15 TRBV24-1 CATSDRDRVGNEQFF
TRBJ2-3 . 14 TRBV24-1 CATSGGLSTDTQYF
TRBJ2-5 TRBD2 16 TRBV5-8 CASSLGIAGDYETQYF
TRBJ1-2 . 14 TRBV5-8 CASSLARNNYGYTF
TRBJ1-1 . 16 TRBV6-5 CASSTLRRDKNTEAFF
TRBJ1-2 . 13 TRBV5-6 CASRWRGDYGYTF
TRBJ2-1 . 13 TRBV14 CASSQDVRAEQFF
TRBJ1-1 . 14 TRBV20-1 CSAPPGARGTEAFF